This T cell receptor beta chain was profiled in a study of T cell responses to AZD1222 COVID-19 vaccine. About the study: Timing groups of about 4 and about 12 weeks for second doses were pooled.

V was pared by 1 base and J by 7 bases, with 13 bases between. This CDR3 has 14 amino acids. Germline lookup yields CDR1 LGHDT and CDR2 YNNKEL (reference sequence). Study-level points and caveats: In a largely white British group with more females than males, clonal diversity was possibly underestimated. Spike-specific TCR repertoires showed rising breadth and depth after two AZD1222 doses.

With regard to this clone: Its antigen remains unknown.

TCRdb's copy holds only in-frame clones and misses some; the assay was immunoSEQ multiplex PCR. In the table there are approximately 98,000 clones, roughly 86% of which are singletons. The specimen was peripheral blood, collected on day 0 of AZD1222 vaccination. The receptor's source is an adult in good health. The chain uses TRBV3-1 (or the pseudogene TRBV3-2) and TRBJ1-2, with a tentative D call TRBD1 (5 bases). The CDR3 is CASSQVRGPGGYTF. The CDR3 coding sequence is TGTGCCAGCAGCCAAGTACGGGGACCGGGTGGCTACACCTTC.